This entry describes one T cell receptor beta chain. The antigen it binds to is not known. No per-base quality is available; no much larger clone lies one base away. The CDR3 regions of human TCRbeta chains were analyzed by immunosequencing. On the authors' methods: TCRs in the repertoires were matched against a reference library of SARS-CoV-2-specific TCRs that had been generated with the MIRA antigen-specificity platform. Breadth meant the fraction of unique TCRs that were SARS-CoV-2-associated, whereas depth meant the fraction of total T cells that were SARS-CoV-2-associated. Using the MIRA data, each spike-specific TCR was mapped to the spike region that the TCR reacts to and placed in a CD4 or CD8 class. Log10-transformed breadth and depth values were compared by one-way ANOVA with Sidak's multiple comparisons tests. In TCRdb, the immuneACCESS table is reduced to in-frame sequences with V and J assigned. These tables do not hold every clone; where another copy was compared, an unresolved V gene accounts for under half, and the others remain unexplained. V and J calls and clone size follow that table, whereas D and trimming were derived from the DNA. Present in this sample are around 100,000 clones, 70% to 90% of which were seen just once. Around 5.1% of the sample goes to the ten largest clones.

The time point label corresponds to: baseline before first vaccination. Vaccinee samples were obtained from the UK trials COV001 and COV002, which included a single-blind randomized controlled phase 2/3 trial of AZD1222 (ChAdOx1 nCoV-19) in healthy adults. Trial participant PBMC samples were collected at day 0 and day 28 after the second dose for TCRbeta chain sequencing. V and J lose 7 bases and 0 bases, and a span of 9 bases separates them. The CDR3 has 14 amino acids, counting the end cysteine and phenylalanine. Of all the DNA, just the CDR3 is kept, 42 bases in frame from base 1. The germline V gene yields SNHLY for CDR1 and FYNNEI for CDR2. This sample is drawn from a study of T cell responses to AZD1222 COVID-19 vaccine (dated by TCRdb to the early 2020s). Background on the whole study: AZD1222 recipients with second doses at about 4 weeks or about 12 weeks were pooled, because spike-specific TCR depth and breadth did not differ between schedules. A total of 230 to 250 trial participants underwent TCR sequencing, of whom around 210 had received two doses of AZD1222 and roughly 26 had received two doses of the MenACWY control vaccine. Trial participants were enrolled by age into 18-55, 56-69 and 70-plus year subgroups, with roughly 150, 30 and 60 TCR-sequenced participants respectively.

Study-wide conclusions, independent of this receptor: A significant rise in spike-specific TCR breadth and depth was observed after two AZD1222 doses relative to day 0 and relative to MenACWY recipients. Because no samples from the day 14 peak response were available, repertoires could be characterized only after the peak T cell response. CD4 TCRs associated with the vaccine covered the entire spike protein, and the dominant responses were in regions 160-218 and 743-854. Conclusions about previously exposed vaccinees were limited because only a handful of AZD1222 recipients were SARS-CoV-2 seropositive at baseline. The 56-69-year group was small, and its depth increase did not reach significance, likely because of low power. Reportedly, almost half of the unique spike-specific TCRs recognized epitopes lying outside the regions that are mutated in the B.1.351 and B.1.1.7 variants. Most participants were white British and females outnumbered males, and the authors suggested that clonal diversity may have been underestimated.

The sequencing used peripheral blood, collected on day 0 of AZD1222 vaccination. Rearrangement joined TRBV2 to TRBJ1-4; the D gene assignment is ambiguous. This clonotype originated in an adult in good health. CDR3 protein: CASNKLATNEKLFF. The sequenced DNA is TGTGCCAGCAACAAACTAGCAACTAATGAAAAACTGTTTTTT.